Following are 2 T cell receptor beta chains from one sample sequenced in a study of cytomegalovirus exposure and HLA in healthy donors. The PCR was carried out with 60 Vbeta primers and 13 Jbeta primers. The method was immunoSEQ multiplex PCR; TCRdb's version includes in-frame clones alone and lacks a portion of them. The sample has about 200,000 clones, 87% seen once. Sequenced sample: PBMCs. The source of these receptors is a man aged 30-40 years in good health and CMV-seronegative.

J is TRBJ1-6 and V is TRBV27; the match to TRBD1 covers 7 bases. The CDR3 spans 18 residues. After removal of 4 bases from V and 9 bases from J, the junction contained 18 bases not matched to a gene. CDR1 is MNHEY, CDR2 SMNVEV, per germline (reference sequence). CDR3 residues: CASSYTYRGLGLVSPLHF. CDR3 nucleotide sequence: TGTGCCAGCAGTTACACATACAGGGGTTTAGGGCTAGTTTCACCCCTCCACTTT.

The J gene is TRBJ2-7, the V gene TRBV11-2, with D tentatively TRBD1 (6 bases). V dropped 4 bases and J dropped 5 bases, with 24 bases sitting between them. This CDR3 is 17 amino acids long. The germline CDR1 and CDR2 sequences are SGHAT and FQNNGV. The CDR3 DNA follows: TGTGCCAGCAGCTCCGACACTTTGGGGACAATGTCGGACGAGCAGTACTTC. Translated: CASSSDTLGTMSDEQYF.